The 22 T cell receptor beta chains below come from one sample, sequenced in a study of T-cell memory formation after mild COVID-19. TCRdb fed the 5' RACE reads into MiXCR, producing one record per CDR3 protein. The repertoire holds hundreds of thousands of distinct CDR3 sequences, with about a fifth as singletons. The sequenced material came from PBMCs or a T cell subset sorted from them (not recorded which). The receptors originated from an adult woman who had mild COVID-19 (a few samples of this study predate the infection). Cell type and time point are not known.

This clonotype turned up a few times. This chain's CDR3 is CAISVKENTEAFF. As DNA, the CDR3 is TGTGCCATCAGTGTTAAGGAGAACACTGAAGCTTTCTTT. This chain links TRBV10-3 with TRBJ1-1, with D uncertain. The V end lost 4 bases, the J end lost 1 base, and 7 bases lay between the germline ends. CDR1 is ENHRY and CDR2 is SYGVKD in the germline V gene. The CDR3 sequence is 13 residues long.

The chain employs TRBV5-1 and TRBJ2-1; no definite D call. The CDR3 runs to 12 residues. The germline CDR1 and CDR2 sequences are SGHRS and YFSETQ. V lost 5 bases, J lost 3 bases, and 6 bases lay in between. The CDR3 reads CASREDYNEQFF. The CDR3 region has the DNA TGCGCCAGCAGGGAAGACTACAATGAGCAGTTCTTC.

The chain combines TRBV4-2 with TRBJ2-1, with a weak D call TRBD2 (6 bases). The CDR3 has 15 residues. Deletions cut 4 bases from V and 0 bases from J, with 10 bases between. Germline assignment: CDR1 LGHNA and CDR2 YNFKEQ. For the CDR3, the DNA is TGTGCCAGCAGCCCCAGCGGGCCCTCCTACAATGAGCAGTTCTTC. Amino acids: CASSPSGPSYNEQFF.

This clonotype appeared a few times. V is TRBV25-1 and J is TRBJ2-7, with D possibly being TRBD2 (5 bases). V lost 3 bases and J 4 bases, leaving 13 bases between the germline ends. This CDR3 has 14 residues. Germline CDR1 is MGHDK and CDR2 is SYGVNS. For the CDR3, the DNA is TGTGCCAGCAGTGAGGTCACGGGGAGTTACGAGCAGTACTTC. Protein product: CASSEVTGSYEQYF.

The rearrangement links TRBV15 to TRBJ2-1; 14 nucleotides agree with TRBD2. Per the germline V gene, CDR1 is LNHNV and CDR2 is YYDKDF (reference sequence). This CDR3 region has 21 residues. The J segment lost 3 bases and the V segment lost 1 base, leaving 14 bases of the junction unmatched. The CDR3 nucleotides are TGTGCCACCAGCAGAGCCCGGGGACTAGCGGGAGTCAAGACCCGCTACAATGAGCAGTTCTTC. Its protein product is CATSRARGLAGVKTRYNEQFF.

This clonotype came up a few times. The chain employs TRBV28 and TRBJ2-7, with D perhaps matching TRBD2 (5 bases). The V gene lost 7 bases and the J gene lost 1 base, with 17 bases spanning the gap. CDR1 and CDR2 from the germline V gene are MDHEN and SYDVKM. This CDR3 region has 15 residues. The DNA of the CDR3 is TGTGCCAGCACCCCTATCGACCGGGAATCCTACGAGCAGTACTTC. It specifies CASTPIDRESYEQYF.

This clonotype came up a few times. The chain couples TRBV7-2 to TRBJ1-6, with D tentatively TRBD1 (5 bases). CDR3 length equals 13 residues. In germline, CDR1 is SGHTA, CDR2 FQGNSA. The V gene lost 4 bases and the J gene lost 8 bases, with 9 bases spanning the gap. Written as DNA, the CDR3 is TGTGCCAGCAGCTCAAGACAGTATTCACCCCTCCACTTT. Its translation is CASSSRQYSPLHF.

CDR3 bases: TGTGCCAGCAGCCCTTGGGGTGGTAGCGGGAGTTTAGAACAGTACTTC. The encoded protein is CASSPWGGSGSLEQYF. V is TRBV6-5 and J is TRBJ2-7; TRBD2 matches at 9 bases. The germline CDR1 and CDR2 sequences are MNHEY and SVGAGI. This CDR3 comprises 16 residues. Trimming cost V 6 bases and J 10 bases; bases outside gene matches: 19.

The gene calls are TRBV11-1 and TRBJ2-1, with TRBD2 matching over 7 bases. The CDR3 has 14 residues. V trimming: 3 bases; J trimming: 7 bases; junction bases outside the gene matches: 6. CDR1 SGHAT and CDR2 FQDESV come from the germline V gene (reference sequence). CDR3 region: CASSLAAGLNEQFF. The CDR3 DNA follows: TGTGCCAGCAGCTTGGCAGCGGGATTAAATGAGCAGTTCTTC.

This clonotype was seen more than once but under ten times. The chain uses TRBV3-1 and TRBJ2-2, with TRBD2 matching 10 bases. V lost 2 bases and J lost 4; bases outside the gene matches: 4. The CDR3 contains 16 residues. Germline CDR1 is LGHDT and CDR2 is YNNKEL (reference sequence). CDR3 protein: CASSQLGLAITGELFF. The CDR3 bases are TGTGCCAGCAGCCAACTGGGACTAGCGATCACCGGGGAGCTGTTTTTT.

This clonotype was detected a few times. V and J are TRBV29-1 and TRBJ2-1; TRBD1 or TRBD2 may be the D gene (5 bases each). The CDR3 runs 13 residues. Trimming removed 4 bases at V and 7 bases at J, with 14 bases between. CDR1 and CDR2 from the germline V gene are SQVTM and ANQGSEA. CDR3 bases: TGCAGCGTTGTGAGGGGTTTAAGGAATGAGCAGTTCTTC. Amino acids: CSVVRGLRNEQFF.

This sequence joins TRBV5-1 and TRBJ1-2; D unclear. There are 14 residues in the CDR3. The germline gives CDR1 SGHRS, CDR2 YFSETQ. Trimming took 6 bases from V and 3 from J, leaving 15 bases between them. CDR3 region: CASTLWGTDYGYTF. DNA of the CDR3: TGCGCCAGCACGCTATGGGGAACTGACTATGGCTACACCTTC.

The V call is TRBV4-1, the J call TRBJ2-1; possible D gene TRBD2, 6 bases. Germline-derived CDR1 and CDR2 are MGHRA and YSYEKL. The CDR3 sequence is 14 residues long. Trimming cost V 3 bases and J 7 bases, with 13 bases left between them. CDR3 nucleotide sequence: TGCGCCAGCAGCCATCTCGCGCGGGAAAATGAGCAGTTCTTC. Translating it yields CASSHLARENEQFF.

V is TRBV24-1 and J is TRBJ2-5; D gene ambiguous. V lost 3 bases, J lost 4 bases, and 14 bases lay in between. This CDR3 region has 15 residues. Germline loops: CDR1 KGHDR, CDR2 SFDVKD. The CDR3 loop reads CATSDPTPMGETQYF. CDR3 nucleotide sequence: TGTGCCACCAGTGATCCGACGCCTATGGGAGAGACCCAGTACTTC.

This clonotype was recorded many times. The V call is TRBV7-9, the J call TRBJ1-1; 7 bases fit TRBD1. Germline V gives CDR1 SEHNR, CDR2 FQNEAQ (reference sequence). Trimming cost V 5 bases and J 1 base; bases outside gene matches: 4. This CDR3 is built from 14 residues. CDR3 in amino acids: CASSRDRANTEAFF. CDR3 DNA: TGTGCCAGCAGCCGGGACAGAGCGAACACTGAAGCTTTCTTT. The whole variable domain, filled in from reference TRBV7-9 and TRBJ1-1, reads DTGVSQNPRHKITKRGQNVTFRCDPISEHNRLYWYRQTLGQGPEFLTYFQNEAQLEKSRLLSDRFSAERPKGSFSTLEIQRTEQGDSAMYLCASSRDRANTEAFFGQGTRLTVV.

V and J are TRBV29-1 and TRBJ2-1; D uncertain. V shed 5 bases and J shed 1 base, with 6 bases lying between them. The germline V gene has CDR1 SQVTM and CDR2 ANQGSEA. The CDR3 has 12 amino acids. The CDR3 protein is CSVSPSYNEQFF. The DNA of the CDR3 is TGCAGCGTTTCTCCTTCCTACAATGAGCAGTTCTTC.

The table lists this clonotype with a few counts. The rearrangement uses TRBV5-1 and TRBJ2-1; 7 bases are a match to TRBD2. Trimming at V came to 7 bases and at J to 8 bases, leaving 6 bases not matched to a gene. The CDR3 covers 12 residues. Per the germline V gene, CDR1 is SGHRS and CDR2 is YFSETQ. The CDR3 coding sequence is TGCGCCAGCTTGGGGGGGAAGGATGAGCAGTTCTTC. It specifies CASLGGKDEQFF.

This chain links TRBV7-9 with TRBJ2-1; D might be TRBD1 or TRBD2, each matching 5 bases. Germline values: CDR1 SEHNR, CDR2 FQNEAQ (reference sequence). V was trimmed by 4 bases and J by 4 bases, leaving 11 bases between them. The CDR3 totals 14 residues. CDR3 DNA sequence: TGTGCCAGCAGCTCCGGGGCACGGTACAATGAGCAGTTCTTC. This codes for CASSSGARYNEQFF.

Only a few counts were recorded for this clonotype. The chain couples TRBV29-1 to TRBJ2-1, with 8 bases fitting TRBD2. Looked up from germline, CDR1 is SQVTM and CDR2 is ANQGSEA. V shed 5 bases and J 2 bases; nucleotides not matched to a gene: 11. The CDR3 spans 16 residues. The CDR3 DNA follows: TGCAGCGTTCCCGGGACTAGTCTGAGACCCTACAATGAGCAGTTCTTC. Residues: CSVPGTSLRPYNEQFF.

A few counts support this clonotype. Sequence at one end of the junction differs from germline and may be a read error. The chain couples TRBV6-5 to TRBJ2-1; D is ambiguous. The CDR3 extends over 12 amino acids. The germline V gene has CDR1 MNHEY and CDR2 SVGAGI. As DNA, the CDR3 is TGTGCCAGCAGTTACTCGACGGGTGAGGAGTTCTTC. This encodes CASSYSTGEEFF.

The rearrangement links TRBV20-1 to TRBJ1-2; unclear D gene. From germline, CDR1 is DFQATT and CDR2 SNEGSKA (reference sequence). Trimming removed 0 bases at V and 4 bases at J, with 12 bases between. The CDR3 has 14 amino acids. In DNA form, the CDR3 reads TGCAGTGCTAGAGATTATGCGAGGAGCTATGGCTACACCTTC. Amino acid sequence: CSARDYARSYGYTF.

This clonotype was recorded once. The chain employs TRBV19 and TRBJ1-2, with 7 bases lining up with TRBD1. V shed 5 bases and J 4 bases; nucleotides not matched to a gene: 10. The germline gives CDR1 LNHDA, CDR2 SQIVND (reference sequence). The CDR3 contains 15 residues. The CDR3 coding sequence is TGTGCCAGTAGTCCTACCGGGACAGCAGGCTATGGCTACACCTTC. Translated: CASSPTGTAGYGYTF.